This is a list of T cell receptor beta chains from one sample in a study of T-cell memory formation after mild COVID-19. TCRdb analysed the 5' RACE reads with MiXCR anew, one entry per CDR3 protein. The repertoire consists of around 390,000 distinct CDR3 sequences, with about a sixth occurring once and the leading ten covering roughly 21%. Sequences were obtained from PBMCs or a T cell subset sorted from them (not recorded which). Receptors were obtained from a man between 18 and 35 years old who had mild COVID-19 (a few samples of this study predate the infection). Cell type and time point are not known. Each CDR3 is given with its conserved first and last residue. The order of the fields is D gene, V gene, J gene, clone size, CDR3 DNA, CDR3 protein. D genes are given only for firm matches. The size of a clone is reported for some rows only, either as once, few or many, or as a class for expanded clones.

NA	TRBV5-1	TRBJ2-3	many	TGCGCCAGCAGCTTGGGGCAACGATTAGATACGCAGTATTTT	CASSLGQRLDTQYF
NA	TRBV10-2	TRBJ2-1	few	TGCGCCAGCAGTGACTTAACTGGCAATGAGCAGTTCTTC	CASSDLTGNEQFF
NA	TRBV6-5	TRBJ2-3	NA	TGTGCCAGCAGTCCCGGACGGTACACAGATACGCAGTATTTT	CASSPGRYTDTQYF
TRBD1	TRBV7-2	TRBJ2-4	few	TGTGCCAGCAGCCCCAGGGGGCGGATGAAAAACATTCAGTACTTC	CASSPRGRMKNIQYF
NA	TRBV24-1	TRBJ2-1	few	TGTGCCACCAGTGATAGGGGTAGCGGTGAGCAGTTCTTC	CATSDRGSGEQFF
TRBD1	TRBV29-1	TRBJ2-1	NA	TGCAGCGTTGTTCTGGGGGCAGAGGGGGCCTCCGGTGAGCAGTTCTTC	CSVVLGAEGASGEQFF
NA	TRBV6-5	TRBJ1-2	NA	TGTGCCAGCAGTTACTCGTTGGGGAGTCGTGGCTACACCTTC	CASSYSLGSRGYTF
NA	TRBV2	TRBJ2-1	few	TGTGCCAGCAGTGAAGGTGGCGGGGATGGGAATGAGCAGTTCTTC	CASSEGGGDGNEQFF
TRBD1	TRBV7-9	TRBJ1-1	NA	TGTGCCAGCAGAACTCAACAGGGGGCTACGAACACTGAAGCTTTCTTT	CASRTQQGATNTEAFF
NA	TRBV7-2	TRBJ1-6	NA	TGTGCCAGCAGCTTAGACCGACAGAATCTCCACTTT	CASSLDRQNLHF
NA	TRBV20-1	TRBJ2-1	NA	TGCAGTGCTACCAGGGTTAATGAGCAGTTCTTC	CSATRVNEQFF
TRBD2	TRBV7-9	TRBJ2-3	few	TGTGCCAGCAGCTTAAAACGGGGGGTTCCAGATACGCAGTATTTT	CASSLKRGVPDTQYF
TRBD2	TRBV6-1	TRBJ2-3	NA	TGTGCCAGCAGCCCTGGACTAGCGGGGAGGGGAGATACGCAGTATTTT	CASSPGLAGRGDTQYF
TRBD2	TRBV4-1	TRBJ2-3	few	TGCGCCAGCAGGACGGGACTAGCGGGGGCAGATACGCAGTATTTT	CASRTGLAGADTQYF
TRBD1	TRBV15	TRBJ2-3	NA	TGTGCCACCAGCAGAGATTCGACAGGGGTGGCAGATACGCAGTATTTT	CATSRDSTGVADTQYF
TRBD1	TRBV7-7	TRBJ1-5	NA	TGTGCCAGCTCGACAGGGCTGAATCAGCCCCAGCATTTT	CASSTGLNQPQHF